Detailed here is one T cell receptor (beta chain). No antigen is known for it. CD45RO/CCR7/CD25/CD127/CD95/CD27 sorting isolated CD4+ naive, central memory, regulatory and stem cell-like memory cells. This record comes from a study of beta chain features in type 1 diabetes. Study-level points and caveats: Insertions were fewer and deletions more numerous at VDJ junctions in type 1 diabetes patients. Although PCR might favor shorter templates, it would do so equally in patients and controls.

Reverse transcribing all isolated RNA meant expressed TCRB transcripts were sequenced. This table comes from immunoSEQ multiplex PCR, and its TCRdb copy is limited to in-frame clones, with some not included. The sample consists of roughly 450,000 clones, around 14% of them appearing once. This sequence was found in a man aged 25-45 years in good health. Sequenced material: naive CD4+ T cells from blood.

The DNA for the CDR3 is TGTGCCAGCAGTGATAGGGGCAATCAGCCCCAGCATTTT. This translates into CASSDRGNQPQHF. This chain links TRBV25-1 with TRBJ1-5; D not certain. The CDR3 runs 13 residues. V lost 3 bases and J 2 bases, leaving 5 bases between the germline ends. Germline CDR1 MGHDK, CDR2 SYGVNS. Together with reference TRBV25-1 and TRBJ1-5, the CDR3 gives the full variable domain: EADIYQTPRYLVIGTGKKITLECSQTMGHDKMYWYQQDPGMELHLIHYSYGVNSTEKGDLSSESTVSRIRTEHFPLTLESARPSHTSQYLCASSDRGNQPQHFGDGTRLSIL.